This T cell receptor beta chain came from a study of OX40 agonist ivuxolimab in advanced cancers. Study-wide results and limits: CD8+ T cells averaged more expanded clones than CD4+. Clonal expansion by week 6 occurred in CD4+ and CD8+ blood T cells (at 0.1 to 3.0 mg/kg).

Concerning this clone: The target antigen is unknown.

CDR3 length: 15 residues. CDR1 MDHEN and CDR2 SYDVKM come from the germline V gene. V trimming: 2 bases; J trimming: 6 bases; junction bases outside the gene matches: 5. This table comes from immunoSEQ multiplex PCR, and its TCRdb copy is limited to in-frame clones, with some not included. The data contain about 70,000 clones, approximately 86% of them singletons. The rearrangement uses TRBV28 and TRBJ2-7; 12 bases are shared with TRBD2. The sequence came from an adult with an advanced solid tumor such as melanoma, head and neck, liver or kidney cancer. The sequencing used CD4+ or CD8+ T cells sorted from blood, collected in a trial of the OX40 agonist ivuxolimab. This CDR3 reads CASSLLPSGRGEQYF. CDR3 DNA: TGTGCCAGCAGTTTACTACCTAGCGGGAGGGGCGAGCAGTACTTC. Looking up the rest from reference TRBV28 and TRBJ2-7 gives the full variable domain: DVKVTQSSRYLVKRTGEKVFLECVQDMDHENMFWYRQDPGLGLRLIYFSYDVKMKEKGDIPEGYSVSREKKERFSLILESASTNQTSMYLCASSLLPSGRGEQYFGPGTRLTVT.